The rows below give T cell receptor beta chains drawn from one sample of a study of T cell clonotyping in hematopoietic cell transplantation. TCRdb keeps only in-frame clones here, not all; method: immunoSEQ multiplex PCR. The sample includes 60,000 to 75,000 clones, about 94% of them seen just once. The specimen sequenced was peripheral blood mononuclear cells. These receptors were taken from a middle-aged man in good health. Some clones in this sample may be carry-over from other donors' samples. Both conserved end residues are part of each CDR3. The D gene is left open where the match is weak. The size of a clone is reported for some rows only, either as once, few or many, or as a class for expanded clones.

V	D	J	size	CDR3	DNA
TRBV5-8	.	TRBJ1-1	.	CASSFRRRGNTEAFF	TGTGCCAGCAGCTTCCGGCGGAGGGGGAACACTGAAGCTTTCTTT
TRBV10-3	.	TRBJ2-1	.	CAIQVTAANEQFF	TGTGCCATCCAGGTTACCGCAGCCAATGAGCAGTTCTTC
TRBV2	TRBD1	TRBJ1-6	.	CASTRPDRGPSSYNSPLHF	TGTGCCAGCACTCGCCCGGACAGGGGGCCGAGCTCCTATAATTCACCCCTCCACTTT
TRBV25-1	TRBD1	TRBJ1-4	.	CASSTWDSSNEKLFF	TGTGCCAGCAGTACCTGGGACAGCTCTAATGAAAAACTGTTTTTT
TRBV6-6	TRBD1	TRBJ1-1	.	CASSQQGLAFF	TGTGCCAGCAGCCAACAGGGGCTAGCTTTCTTT
TRBV29-1	.	TRBJ1-2	.	CSVEDPRTAPVGYTF	TGCAGCGTTGAAGATCCGCGGACAGCCCCCGTTGGCTACACCTTC
TRBV4-1	.	TRBJ1-1	.	CASKETGTLNTEAFF	TGCGCCAGCAAAGAAACAGGAACCCTGAACACTGAAGCTTTCTTT
TRBV28	TRBD2	TRBJ2-1	once	CASSPLAGPPYNEQFF	TGTGCCAGCAGTCCCTTAGCGGGACCGCCTTACAATGAGCAGTTCTTC
TRBV19	.	TRBJ1-2	.	CASSIASGRSYGYTF	TGTGCCAGTAGTATAGCTTCGGGCCGGAGTTATGGCTACACCTTC
TRBV2	.	TRBJ1-1	.	CASSGQGNTEAFF	TGTGCCAGCAGCGGTCAGGGGAACACTGAAGCTTTCTTT
TRBV6-1	.	TRBJ1-4	.	CASSQELGEKLFF	TGTGCCAGCAGCCAGGAATTAGGAGAAAAACTGTTTTTT
TRBV11-2	.	TRBJ2-1	.	CASSLDRVHEQFF	TGTGCCAGCAGCTTAGATAGGGTGCATGAGCAGTTCTTC
TRBV7-2	.	TRBJ2-1	.	CASSLGVSSYNEQFF	TGTGCCAGCAGCTTAGGGGTTAGCTCCTACAATGAGCAGTTCTTC
TRBV29-1	TRBD1	TRBJ1-2	.	CSVGTGESYGYTF	TGCAGCGTGGGGACAGGTGAGAGCTATGGCTACACCTTC
TRBV5-8	TRBD1	TRBJ2-5	.	CASSRDRELETQYF	TGTGCCAGCAGCCGGGACAGGGAATTAGAGACCCAGTACTTC
TRBV9	.	TRBJ1-5	.	CASSVEGGNQPQHF	TGTGCCAGCAGCGTAGAGGGGGGCAATCAGCCCCAGCATTTT
TRBV4-1	TRBD2	TRBJ2-3	.	CASSQEWTSGTSTDTQYF	TGCGCCAGCAGCCAAGAATGGACTAGCGGGACTAGCACAGATACGCAGTATTTT
TRBV6-5	.	TRBJ1-5	.	CASSYDGSSLQPQHF	TGTGCCAGCAGTTACGACGGGAGTAGTCTGCAGCCCCAGCATTTT
TRBV28	.	TRBJ2-7	.	CASSSVLYEQYF	TGTGCCAGCAGTTCTGTCCTTTACGAGCAGTACTTC
TRBV14	TRBD1	TRBJ2-5	once	CASSQVGQGAETQYF	TGTGCCAGCAGCCAAGTGGGACAGGGGGCCGAGACCCAGTACTTC
TRBV7-8	TRBD1	TRBJ1-2	.	CASSLTQGAGWEADGYTF	TGTGCCAGCAGCTTGACTCAGGGGGCGGGCTGGGAGGCGGATGGCTACACCTTC
TRBV3-1/TRBV3-2	.	TRBJ1-6	.	CASSPPLHF	TGTGCCAGCAGCCCCCCCCTCCACTTT
TRBV7-8	TRBD1	TRBJ2-7	.	CASSLAAPQGAMIYEQYF	TGTGCCAGCAGCTTAGCTGCCCCGCAGGGGGCTATGATCTACGAGCAGTACTTC
TRBV19	TRBD1	TRBJ1-5	.	CASSLDRDHQPQHF	TGTGCCAGTAGCTTAGACAGGGACCATCAGCCCCAGCATTTT
TRBV11-2	.	TRBJ2-7	.	CASSGGVRAYEQYF	TGTGCCAGCAGCGGAGGGGTCCGCGCCTACGAGCAGTACTTC
TRBV27	.	TRBJ1-2	.	CASKTLSSGYTF	TGTGCCAGCAAAACCCTATCCTCTGGCTACACCTTC
TRBV6-5	TRBD1	TRBJ1-5	once	CASSSTGGLQRPQHF	TGTGCCAGCAGTTCGACAGGGGGCCTCCAGAGGCCCCAGCATTTT
TRBV27	.	TRBJ1-5	.	CASSLEARVPNQPQHF	TGTGCCAGCAGTTTAGAGGCCAGGGTTCCCAATCAGCCCCAGCATTTT
TRBV11-2	TRBD2	TRBJ2-7	.	CASSYSGTSAYEQYF	TGTGCCAGCAGCTACTCCGGGACTAGCGCTTACGAGCAGTACTTC
TRBV2	.	TRBJ2-6	.	CASTGALSGANVLTF	TGTGCCAGCACAGGGGCCCTCTCTGGGGCCAACGTCCTGACTTTC
TRBV28	.	TRBJ2-1	.	CASSPNWGSGGNEQFF	TGTGCCAGCAGCCCAAACTGGGGCAGTGGGGGGAATGAGCAGTTCTTC
TRBV4-1	TRBD1	TRBJ2-7	.	CASSQVKDRGYEQYF	TGCGCCAGCAGCCAAGTGAAGGACAGGGGCTACGAGCAGTACTTC
TRBV5-7	TRBD2	TRBJ2-2	.	CASSSSGGAITGELFF	TGTGCCAGCAGCTCGAGCGGGGGGGCGATCACCGGGGAGCTGTTTTTT
TRBV7-9	TRBD2	TRBJ2-7	.	CASSFSGLANVYEQYF	TGTGCCAGCAGCTTTTCCGGACTAGCGAACGTCTACGAGCAGTACTTC
TRBV29-1	TRBD1	TRBJ1-2	.	CSVEEGAVYGYTF	TGCAGCGTTGAGGAGGGGGCCGTATATGGCTACACCTTC
TRBV28	TRBD2	TRBJ2-1	.	CASSSSASGKNEQFF	TGTGCCAGCAGTTCCTCGGCTAGCGGGAAGAATGAGCAGTTCTTC
TRBV7-9	TRBD1	TRBJ1-1	.	CASSPQGQGPAFF	TGTGCCAGCAGCCCCCAGGGACAGGGGCCGGCTTTCTTT
TRBV29-1	.	TRBJ1-3	few	CSVEGTPNTIYF	TGCAGCGTTGAAGGGACCCCAAACACCATATATTTT
TRBV28	.	TRBJ1-2	.	CASSSDFLTRAGRPNYGYTF	TGTGCCAGCAGCTCGGACTTCCTGACCAGGGCAGGCAGACCCAACTATGGCTACACCTTC
TRBV18	TRBD1	TRBJ1-2	.	CASSPDRANYGYTF	TGTGCCAGCTCCCCGGACAGGGCTAACTATGGCTACACCTTC
TRBV9	.	TRBJ2-3	.	CASSVWGGTDTQYF	TGTGCCAGCAGCGTCTGGGGGGGCACAGATACGCAGTATTTT
TRBV28	TRBD2	TRBJ2-7	.	CASSQLAGGLYEQYF	TGTGCCAGCAGCCAACTAGCGGGAGGGCTGTACGAGCAGTACTTC
TRBV7-3	.	TRBJ2-2	.	CASSPTHTGELFF	TGTGCCAGCAGCCCAACCCACACCGGGGAGCTGTTTTTT
TRBV19	.	TRBJ2-6	.	CASLPGDSGANVLTF	TGTGCCAGTCTCCCAGGGGACTCTGGGGCCAACGTCCTGACTTTC
TRBV5-6	.	TRBJ2-7	once	CASSGPGDEQYF	TGTGCCAGCAGTGGTCCGGGCGACGAGCAGTACTTC
TRBV28	TRBD2	TRBJ2-5	.	CASSRGLAGGGETQYF	TGTGCCAGCAGTCGAGGACTAGCGGGAGGAGGAGAGACCCAGTACTTC
TRBV6-1	TRBD1	TRBJ1-1	.	CASSARQGLQAFF	TGTGCCAGCAGTGCGCGACAGGGATTGCAGGCTTTCTTT